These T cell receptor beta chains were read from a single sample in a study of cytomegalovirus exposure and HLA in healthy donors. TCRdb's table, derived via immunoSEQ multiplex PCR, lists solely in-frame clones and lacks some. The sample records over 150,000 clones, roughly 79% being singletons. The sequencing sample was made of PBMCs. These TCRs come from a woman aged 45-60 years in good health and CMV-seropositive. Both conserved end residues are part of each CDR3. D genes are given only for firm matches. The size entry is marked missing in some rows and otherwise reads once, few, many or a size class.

CDR3 DNA: TGTGCCTGGAGTCCATCGTTACAGCAAAACAGTCAGTACTTC; CDR3 protein: CAWSPSLQQNSQYF; V gene: TRBV30; clone size: -; D gene: -; J gene: TRBJ2-4
CDR3 DNA: TGTGCCAGCAGCTTAGTAGGGGATCCAGGCACAGATACGCAGTATTTT; CDR3 protein: CASSLVGDPGTDTQYF; V gene: TRBV7-2; clone size: -; D gene: -; J gene: TRBJ2-3
CDR3 DNA: TGTGCCTGGAGTTCGGGGGGCTTTGAGCAGTTCTTC; CDR3 protein: CAWSSGGFEQFF; V gene: TRBV30; clone size: -; D gene: -; J gene: TRBJ2-1
CDR3 DNA: TGTGCCAGCAGCTTAGATCCTCGGCCGGGGACAGATACGCAGTATTTT; CDR3 protein: CASSLDPRPGTDTQYF; V gene: TRBV11-3; clone size: -; D gene: -; J gene: TRBJ2-3
CDR3 DNA: TGTGCCAGCAGCTTAGATTGGAATTCGGGTGAAAAACTGTTTTTT; CDR3 protein: CASSLDWNSGEKLFF; V gene: TRBV7-9; clone size: once; D gene: -; J gene: TRBJ1-4
CDR3 DNA: TGTGCCATCAAGGGCGGGTCCCCAGATACGCAGTATTTT; CDR3 protein: CAIKGGSPDTQYF; V gene: TRBV10-3; clone size: few; D gene: -; J gene: TRBJ2-3
CDR3 DNA: TGTGCCAGCGGCTCCGTAGGGGAGGCTGGAAACACCATATATTTT; CDR3 protein: CASGSVGEAGNTIYF; V gene: TRBV28; clone size: -; D gene: -; J gene: TRBJ1-3
CDR3 DNA: TGTGCCAGCAGCTTAGCAGTCTTGGCTAATGAGCAGTTCTTC; CDR3 protein: CASSLAVLANEQFF; V gene: TRBV11-2; clone size: -; D gene: -; J gene: TRBJ2-1
CDR3 DNA: TGTGCCAGCAGTTTTCAGGGGGCTGAGAACACTGAAGCTTTCTTT; CDR3 protein: CASSFQGAENTEAFF; V gene: TRBV6-1; clone size: -; D gene: TRBD1; J gene: TRBJ1-1
CDR3 DNA: TGTGCCAGCAGCTTGGCCGACAGGATGAGAGGCTACACCTTC; CDR3 protein: CASSLADRMRGYTF; V gene: TRBV5-6; clone size: -; D gene: -; J gene: TRBJ1-2
CDR3 DNA: TGTGCCAGTGGGACTAGCGGCAATGAGCAGTTCTTC; CDR3 protein: CASGTSGNEQFF; V gene: TRBV19; clone size: -; D gene: TRBD2; J gene: TRBJ2-1
CDR3 DNA: TGTGCCAGCAGTTACCCGGGGGGGATTAGGGAAAAACTGTTTTTT; CDR3 protein: CASSYPGGIREKLFF; V gene: TRBV6-6; clone size: once; D gene: -; J gene: TRBJ1-4
CDR3 DNA: TGTGCCAGCAGCTTCGACAGGGGAGGAACCGGGGAGCTGTTTTTT; CDR3 protein: CASSFDRGGTGELFF; V gene: TRBV7-2; clone size: -; D gene: TRBD1; J gene: TRBJ2-2
CDR3 DNA: TGTGCCAGCAGCTCGGATCCGGGACAGGAGGTTGAAGCTTTCTTT; CDR3 protein: CASSSDPGQEVEAFF; V gene: TRBV5-5; clone size: -; D gene: TRBD1; J gene: TRBJ1-1
CDR3 DNA: TGTGCCAGCAGTGAACTATCCCCTAGTAATTCACCCCTCCACTTT; CDR3 protein: CASSELSPSNSPLHF; V gene: TRBV2; clone size: -; D gene: -; J gene: TRBJ1-6
CDR3 DNA: TGTGCCAGCAGGGACACCGGGACTAGCACGTTCTTC; CDR3 protein: CASRDTGTSTFF; V gene: TRBV2; clone size: many; D gene: TRBD2; J gene: TRBJ2-1
CDR3 DNA: TGCGCCAGCAGCCCTTCCGAGTATCGTAGCACAGATACGCAGTATTTT; CDR3 protein: CASSPSEYRSTDTQYF; V gene: TRBV5-1; clone size: -; D gene: -; J gene: TRBJ2-3
CDR3 DNA: TGTGCCAGCTCGGCGGGGTCAATCGGACAGCCCCAGCATTTT; CDR3 protein: CASSAGSIGQPQHF; V gene: TRBV18; clone size: -; D gene: -; J gene: TRBJ1-5
CDR3 DNA: TGTGCCAGCACTTTAGGGACAAATAATTCACCCCTCCACTTT; CDR3 protein: CASTLGTNNSPLHF; V gene: TRBV7-9; clone size: -; D gene: -; J gene: TRBJ1-6
CDR3 DNA: TGTGCCAGCTCACCACCGGGACTAGCGGAGAACTACGAGCAGTACTTC; CDR3 protein: CASSPPGLAENYEQYF; V gene: TRBV18; clone size: -; D gene: TRBD2; J gene: TRBJ2-7
CDR3 DNA: TGCGCCAGCAGCCAAGATCGGACTAGCGGGAGTAAGACCCAGTACTTC; CDR3 protein: CASSQDRTSGSKTQYF; V gene: TRBV4-1; clone size: -; D gene: TRBD2; J gene: TRBJ2-5
CDR3 DNA: TGTGCCAGCAGCTTAGCGTTAGGGGAATATCAGCCCCAGCATTTT; CDR3 protein: CASSLALGEYQPQHF; V gene: TRBV7-2; clone size: -; D gene: -; J gene: TRBJ1-5
CDR3 DNA: TGTGCCAGCAGCAAAGCGCTTTGGGGAGGGGGTGGCTACACCTTC; CDR3 protein: CASSKALWGGGGYTF; V gene: TRBV21-1; clone size: -; D gene: -; J gene: TRBJ1-2
CDR3 DNA: TGTGCCAGCACTTTAGCGGGAGCAGAGACCCAGTACTTC; CDR3 protein: CASTLAGAETQYF; V gene: TRBV28; clone size: -; D gene: TRBD2; J gene: TRBJ2-5
CDR3 DNA: TGTGCCTGGAGCTCCGGGACAGCGAACACTGAAGCTTTCTTT; CDR3 protein: CAWSSGTANTEAFF; V gene: TRBV30; clone size: -; D gene: TRBD1; J gene: TRBJ1-1
CDR3 DNA: TGCGCCAGCAGCTTCGGGTCCTCTAACTATGGCTACACCTTC; CDR3 protein: CASSFGSSNYGYTF; V gene: TRBV5-1; clone size: -; D gene: -; J gene: TRBJ1-2
CDR3 DNA: TGTGCCAGCTCACCACGGGACAGCGGCCCCCAAGAGACCCAGTACTTC; CDR3 protein: CASSPRDSGPQETQYF; V gene: TRBV18; clone size: -; D gene: TRBD1; J gene: TRBJ2-5
CDR3 DNA: TGTGCCTGGAGTGCAGGGGGCGCCGGGGAGACCCAGTACTTC; CDR3 protein: CAWSAGGAGETQYF; V gene: TRBV30; clone size: -; D gene: TRBD1; J gene: TRBJ2-5
CDR3 DNA: TGTGCCAGCAGCCCGAGCGGGGGGGCCGGGGAGCAGTTCTTC; CDR3 protein: CASSPSGGAGEQFF; V gene: TRBV13; clone size: -; D gene: TRBD2; J gene: TRBJ2-1
CDR3 DNA: TGCGCCAGCAGCCAAGACTCCAGCGGGAGTTTACAAGAGACCCAGTACTTC; CDR3 protein: CASSQDSSGSLQETQYF; V gene: TRBV4-3; clone size: -; D gene: TRBD2; J gene: TRBJ2-5
CDR3 DNA: TGTGCCAGCAGCCAGGCTGCTTACCGGGACTACTCTGGCGATGAGCAGTTCTTC; CDR3 protein: CASSQAAYRDYSGDEQFF; V gene: TRBV4-2; clone size: once; D gene: TRBD2; J gene: TRBJ2-1